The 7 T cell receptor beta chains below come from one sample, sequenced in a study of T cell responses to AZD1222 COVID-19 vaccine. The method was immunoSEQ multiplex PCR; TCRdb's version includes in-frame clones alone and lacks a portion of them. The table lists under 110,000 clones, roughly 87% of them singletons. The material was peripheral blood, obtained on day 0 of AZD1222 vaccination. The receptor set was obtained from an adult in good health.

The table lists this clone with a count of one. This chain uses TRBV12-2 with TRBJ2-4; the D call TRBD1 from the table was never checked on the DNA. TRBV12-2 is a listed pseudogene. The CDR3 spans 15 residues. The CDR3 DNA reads TGTGCAAGCCCTAAGGACAGGGGGCGGGAAAACATTCAGTACTTC. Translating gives CASPKDRGRENIQYF.

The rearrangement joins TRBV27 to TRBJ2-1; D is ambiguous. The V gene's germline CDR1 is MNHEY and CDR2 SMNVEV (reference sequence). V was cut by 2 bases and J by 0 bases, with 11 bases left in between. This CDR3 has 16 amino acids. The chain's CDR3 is CASSLAPVSSYNEQFF. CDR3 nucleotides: TGTGCCAGCAGTTTAGCGCCTGTCTCCTCCTACAATGAGCAGTTCTTC.

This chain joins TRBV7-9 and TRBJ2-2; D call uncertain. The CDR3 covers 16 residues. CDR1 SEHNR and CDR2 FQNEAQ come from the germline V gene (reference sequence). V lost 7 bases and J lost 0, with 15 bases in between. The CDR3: CASKLSGSTNTGELFF. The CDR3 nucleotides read TGTGCCAGCAAACTTTCCGGGTCGACGAACACCGGGGAGCTGTTTTTT. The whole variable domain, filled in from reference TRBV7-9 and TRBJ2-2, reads DTGVSQNPRHKITKRGQNVTFRCDPISEHNRLYWYRQTLGQGPEFLTYFQNEAQLEKSRLLSDRFSAERPKGSFSTLEIQRTEQGDSAMYLCASKLSGSTNTGELFFGEGSRLTVL.

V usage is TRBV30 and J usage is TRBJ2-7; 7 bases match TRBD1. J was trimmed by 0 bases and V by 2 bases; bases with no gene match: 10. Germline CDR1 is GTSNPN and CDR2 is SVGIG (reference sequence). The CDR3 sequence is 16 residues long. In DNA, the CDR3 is TGTGCCTGGAGTCACGAGGGACAGCTCGTCTCCTACGAGCAGTACTTC. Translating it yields CAWSHEGQLVSYEQYF.

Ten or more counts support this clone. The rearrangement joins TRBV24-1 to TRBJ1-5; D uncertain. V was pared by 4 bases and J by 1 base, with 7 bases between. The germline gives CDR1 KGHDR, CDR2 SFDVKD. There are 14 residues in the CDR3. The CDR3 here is CATSELGSNQPQHF. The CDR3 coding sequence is TGTGCCACCAGTGAACTAGGGAGCAATCAGCCCCAGCATTTT.

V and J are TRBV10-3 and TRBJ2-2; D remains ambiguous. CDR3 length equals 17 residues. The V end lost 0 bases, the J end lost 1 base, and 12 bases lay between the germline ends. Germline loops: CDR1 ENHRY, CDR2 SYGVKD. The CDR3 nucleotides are TGTGCCATCAGTGAGTCTCTAGGAGTAGGGAACACCGGGGAGCTGTTTTTT. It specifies CAISESLGVGNTGELFF.

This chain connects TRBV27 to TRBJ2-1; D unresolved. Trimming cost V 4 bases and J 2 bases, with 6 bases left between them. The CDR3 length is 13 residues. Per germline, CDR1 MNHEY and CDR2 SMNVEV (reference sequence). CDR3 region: CASSSGPYNEQFF. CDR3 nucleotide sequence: TGTGCCAGCAGTTCTGGACCCTACAATGAGCAGTTCTTC.